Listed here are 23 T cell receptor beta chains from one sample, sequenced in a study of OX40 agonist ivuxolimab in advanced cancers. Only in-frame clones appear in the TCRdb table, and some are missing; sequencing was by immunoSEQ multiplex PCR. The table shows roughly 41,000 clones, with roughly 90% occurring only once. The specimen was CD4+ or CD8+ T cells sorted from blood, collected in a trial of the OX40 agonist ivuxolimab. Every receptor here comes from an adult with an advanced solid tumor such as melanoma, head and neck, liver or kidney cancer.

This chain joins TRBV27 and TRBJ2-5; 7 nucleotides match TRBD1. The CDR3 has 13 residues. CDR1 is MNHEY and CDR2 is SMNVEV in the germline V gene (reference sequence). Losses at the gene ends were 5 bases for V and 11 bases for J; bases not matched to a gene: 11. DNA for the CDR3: TGTGCCAGCAGTGGTCAGAGGGGGCAGGAGCAGTACTTC. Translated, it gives CASSGQRGQEQYF.

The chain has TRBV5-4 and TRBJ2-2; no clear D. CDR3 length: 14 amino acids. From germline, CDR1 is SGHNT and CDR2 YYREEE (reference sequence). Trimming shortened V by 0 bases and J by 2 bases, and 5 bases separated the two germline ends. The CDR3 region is CASSLAYNTGELFF. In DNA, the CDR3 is TGTGCCAGCAGCTTGGCCTACAACACCGGGGAGCTGTTTTTT.

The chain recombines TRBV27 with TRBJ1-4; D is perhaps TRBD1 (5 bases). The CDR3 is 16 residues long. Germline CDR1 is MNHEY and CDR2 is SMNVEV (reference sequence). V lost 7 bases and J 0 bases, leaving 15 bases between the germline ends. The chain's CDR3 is CASKEGSRATNEKLFF. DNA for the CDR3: TGTGCCAGCAAGGAGGGTAGCAGGGCAACTAATGAAAAACTGTTTTTT.

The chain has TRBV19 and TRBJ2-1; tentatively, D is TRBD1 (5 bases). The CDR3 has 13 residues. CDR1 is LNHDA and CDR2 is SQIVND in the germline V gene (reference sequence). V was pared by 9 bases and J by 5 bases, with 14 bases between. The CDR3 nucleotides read TGTGCCAGCCGCCAGGGCCTCGACAATGAGCAGTTCTTC. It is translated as CASRQGLDNEQFF.

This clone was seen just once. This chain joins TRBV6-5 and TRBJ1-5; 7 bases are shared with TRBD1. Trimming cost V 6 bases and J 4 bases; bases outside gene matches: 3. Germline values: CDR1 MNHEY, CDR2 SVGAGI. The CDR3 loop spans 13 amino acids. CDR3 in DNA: TGTGCCAGCAGGCAGGGGGGGAATCAGCCCCAGCATTTT. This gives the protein CASRQGGNQPQHF.

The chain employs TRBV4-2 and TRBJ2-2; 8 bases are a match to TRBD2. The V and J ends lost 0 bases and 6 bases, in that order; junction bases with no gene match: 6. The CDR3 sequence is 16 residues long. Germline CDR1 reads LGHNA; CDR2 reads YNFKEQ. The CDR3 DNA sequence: TGTGCCAGCAGCCAAGAGGGACTAGAGGAGTCCGGGGAGCTGTTTTTT. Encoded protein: CASSQEGLEESGELFF.

In nucleotides, the CDR3 is TGTGCCAGCACCCTAAACCGGAGCTCTGGAAACACCATATATTTT. It encodes CASTLNRSSGNTIYF. The gene calls are TRBV6-1 and TRBJ1-3; D unclear. Germline CDR1 reads MNHNS; CDR2 reads SASEGT. V gave up 7 bases and J gave up 0 bases, with 13 bases separating them. The CDR3 is 15 amino acids.

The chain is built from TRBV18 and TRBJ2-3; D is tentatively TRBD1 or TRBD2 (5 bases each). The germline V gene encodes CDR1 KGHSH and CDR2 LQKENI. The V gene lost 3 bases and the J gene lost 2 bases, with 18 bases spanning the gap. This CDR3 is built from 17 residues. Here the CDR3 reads CASSPVTYTGPTDTQYF. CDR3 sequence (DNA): TGTGCCAGCTCACCCGTCACTTATACGGGGCCCACAGATACGCAGTATTTT.

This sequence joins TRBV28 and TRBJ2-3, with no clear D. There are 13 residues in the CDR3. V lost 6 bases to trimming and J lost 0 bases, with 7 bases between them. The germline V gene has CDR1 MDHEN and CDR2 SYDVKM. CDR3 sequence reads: CASRRPSTDTQYF. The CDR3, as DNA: TGTGCCAGCAGAAGACCGAGCACAGATACGCAGTATTTT.

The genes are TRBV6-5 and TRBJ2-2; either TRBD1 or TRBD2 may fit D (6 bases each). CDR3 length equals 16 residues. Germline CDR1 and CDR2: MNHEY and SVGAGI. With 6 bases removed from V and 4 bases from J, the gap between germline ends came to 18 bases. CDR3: CASSYEPGAGTGELFF. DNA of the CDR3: TGTGCCAGCAGCTACGAACCGGGGGCGGGCACCGGGGAGCTGTTTTTT.

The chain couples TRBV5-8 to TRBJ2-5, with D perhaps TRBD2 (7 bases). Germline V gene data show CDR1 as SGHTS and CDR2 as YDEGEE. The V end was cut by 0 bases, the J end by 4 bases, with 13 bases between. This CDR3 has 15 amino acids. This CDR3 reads CASSLAVGGRETQYF. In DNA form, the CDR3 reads TGTGCCAGCAGCTTGGCGGTCGGGGGGCGAGAGACCCAGTACTTC.

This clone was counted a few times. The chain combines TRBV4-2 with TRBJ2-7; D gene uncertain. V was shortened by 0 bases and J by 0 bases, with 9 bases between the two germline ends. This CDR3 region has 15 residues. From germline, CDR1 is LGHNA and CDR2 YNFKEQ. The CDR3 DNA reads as TGTGCCAGCAGCCAAGATATGGAGAACTCCTACGAGCAGTACTTC. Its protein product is CASSQDMENSYEQYF.

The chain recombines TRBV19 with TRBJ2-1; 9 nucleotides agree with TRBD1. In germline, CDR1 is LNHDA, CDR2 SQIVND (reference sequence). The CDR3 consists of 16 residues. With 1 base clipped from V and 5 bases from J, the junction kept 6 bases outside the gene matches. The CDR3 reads CASSIVGTGYDNEQFF. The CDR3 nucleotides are TGTGCCAGTAGTATAGTTGGGACAGGGTATGACAATGAGCAGTTCTTC.

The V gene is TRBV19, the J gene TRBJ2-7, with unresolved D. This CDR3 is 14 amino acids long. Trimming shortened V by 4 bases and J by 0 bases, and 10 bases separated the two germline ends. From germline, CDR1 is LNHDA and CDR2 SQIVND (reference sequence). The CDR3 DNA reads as TGTGCCAGTAGTAACGGCCTTAACTCCTACGAGCAGTACTTC. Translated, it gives CASSNGLNSYEQYF.

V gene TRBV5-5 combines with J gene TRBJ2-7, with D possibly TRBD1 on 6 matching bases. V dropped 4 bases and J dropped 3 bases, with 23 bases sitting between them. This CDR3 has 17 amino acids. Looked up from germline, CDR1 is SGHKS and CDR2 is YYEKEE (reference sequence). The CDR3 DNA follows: TGTGCCAGCAGCCCCCCGAGGGGTCAGGGGCCCCTCTACGAGCAGTACGTC. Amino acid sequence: CASSPPRGQGPLYEQYV.

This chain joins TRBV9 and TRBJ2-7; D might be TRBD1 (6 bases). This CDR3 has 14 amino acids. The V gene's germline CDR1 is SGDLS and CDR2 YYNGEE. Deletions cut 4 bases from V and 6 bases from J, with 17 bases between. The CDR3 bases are TGTGCCAGCAGCTCGGTGGGGGCGGCCGGCGAGCAGTACTTC. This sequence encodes CASSSVGAAGEQYF.

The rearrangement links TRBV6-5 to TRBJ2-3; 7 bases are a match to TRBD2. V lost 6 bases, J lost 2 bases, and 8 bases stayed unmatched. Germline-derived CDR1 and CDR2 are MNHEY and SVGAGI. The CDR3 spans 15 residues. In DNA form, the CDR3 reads TGTGCCAGCAGCAGGACTAGGGGTCTCACAGATACGCAGTATTTT. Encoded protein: CASSRTRGLTDTQYF.

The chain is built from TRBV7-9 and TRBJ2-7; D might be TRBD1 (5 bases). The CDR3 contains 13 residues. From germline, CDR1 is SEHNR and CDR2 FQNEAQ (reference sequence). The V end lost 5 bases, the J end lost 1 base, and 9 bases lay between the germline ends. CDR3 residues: CASSPTESYEQYV. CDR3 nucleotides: TGTGCCAGCAGCCCGACAGAATCCTACGAGCAGTACGTC.

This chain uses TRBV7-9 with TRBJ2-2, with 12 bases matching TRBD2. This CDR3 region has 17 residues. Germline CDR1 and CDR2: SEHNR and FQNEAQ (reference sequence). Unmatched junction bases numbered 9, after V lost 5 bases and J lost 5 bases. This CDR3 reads CASSDGTSGSGTGELFF. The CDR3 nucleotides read TGTGCCAGCAGCGACGGGACTAGCGGGTCAGGGACCGGGGAGCTGTTTTTT.

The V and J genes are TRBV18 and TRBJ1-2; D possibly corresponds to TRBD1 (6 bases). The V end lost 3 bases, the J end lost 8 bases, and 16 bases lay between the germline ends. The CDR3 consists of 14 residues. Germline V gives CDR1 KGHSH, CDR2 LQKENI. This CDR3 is CASSPPTGGSGYTF. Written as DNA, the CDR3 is TGTGCCAGCTCACCGCCGACAGGCGGGTCCGGCTACACCTTC.

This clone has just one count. The CDR3 bases are TGTGCCAGCAGTTTATTCAGGGGCTACGAGCAGTACTTC. Protein sequence: CASSLFRGYEQYF. The genes are TRBV27 and TRBJ2-7, with a tentative D call TRBD1 (6 bases). The CDR3 loop spans 13 amino acids. V dropped 1 base and J dropped 3 bases, with 7 bases sitting between them. In germline, CDR1 is MNHEY, CDR2 SMNVEV (reference sequence).

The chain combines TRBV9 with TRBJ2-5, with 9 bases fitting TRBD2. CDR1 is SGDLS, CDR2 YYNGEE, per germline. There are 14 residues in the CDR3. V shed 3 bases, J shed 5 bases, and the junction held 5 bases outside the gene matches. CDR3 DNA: TGTGCCAGCAGCGCAGCGGGAGGTACGGAGACCCAGTACTTC. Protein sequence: CASSAAGGTETQYF. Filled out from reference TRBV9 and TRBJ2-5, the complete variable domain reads DSGVTQTPKHLITATGQRVTLRCSPRSGDLSVYWYQQSLDQGLQFLIQYYNGEERAKGNILERFSAQQFPDLHSELNLSSLELGDSALYFCASSAAGGTETQYFGPGTRLLVL.

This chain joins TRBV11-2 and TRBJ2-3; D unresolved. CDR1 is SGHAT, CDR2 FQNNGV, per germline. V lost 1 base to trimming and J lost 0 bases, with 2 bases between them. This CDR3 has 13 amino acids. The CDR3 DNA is TGTGCCAGCAGCTTAGGTAGCACAGATACGCAGTATTTT. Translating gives CASSLGSTDTQYF.